These T cell receptor beta chains were read from a single sample in a study of identical twins. TCRdb reprocessed the 5' RACE reads with MiXCR, giving one entry per CDR3 protein. The table lists approximately 500,000 distinct CDR3 sequences, more than 20% of them singletons. The sample was also linked to a second study, of T cells expressing NK-cell markers.

Sequencing was carried out using CD4+ T cells sorted from blood. All receptors derive from a woman younger than 35 in good health. Each CDR3 is given with its conserved first and last residue. The order of the fields is clone size, D gene, J gene, V gene, CDR3 DNA, CDR3 protein. D genes are given only for firm matches. Expanded clones are given a class, and other clones once, few, many or no size at all.

-,-,TRBJ2-5,TRBV29-1,TGCAGCGTTGATCGACCCTCAGAGACCCAGTACTTC,CSVDRPSETQYF
few,TRBD2,TRBJ2-1,TRBV15,TGTGCCACAAGAGCGGGATCCTACAATGAGCAGTTCTTC,CATRAGSYNEQFF
-,-,TRBJ1-2,TRBV12-3/TRBV12-4,TGTGCCAGCAGTTTATCTCTTGGGACCAACTATGGCTACACCTTC,CASSLSLGTNYGYTF
-,-,TRBJ2-1,TRBV5-1,TGCGCCAGCAGCTTGTCAGGACAGCAGTACAATGAGCAGTTCTTC,CASSLSGQQYNEQFF
-,-,TRBJ2-3,TRBV5-5,TGTGCCAGCCTCCGGGGGGCTACAGATACGCAGTATTTT,CASLRGATDTQYF
few,-,TRBJ1-2,TRBV9,TGTGCCAGCAGCGCCCTAAAGTGGTATGTCCCTAACTATGGCTACACCTTC,CASSALKWYVPNYGYTF
few,-,TRBJ2-1,TRBV5-1,TGCGCCAGCAGCTTCGTACACGCGGTATTAGGGGAGCAGTTCTTC,CASSFVHAVLGEQFF
-,-,TRBJ2-5,TRBV28,TGTGCCAGCCGGACGGACTGGGGGACCCAGTACTTC,CASRTDWGTQYF
few,TRBD2,TRBJ2-7,TRBV20-1,TGCAGTGCTAGACTAGCGGGAGGAACGGGCGAGCAGTACTTC,CSARLAGGTGEQYF
-,-,TRBJ2-5,TRBV20-1,TGCAGTGCCCGGGACTGGGGGTACGAAGAGACCCAGTACTTC,CSARDWGYEETQYF
-,-,TRBJ2-5,TRBV7-2,TGTGCCAGCAGCTTGGGAGCGGCGTACCAAGAGACCCAGTACTTC,CASSLGAAYQETQYF
-,TRBD2,TRBJ2-2,TRBV7-9,TGTGCCAGCAGCTTAGGTAGCGGGACCACCGGGGAGCTGTTTTTT,CASSLGSGTTGELFF
-,-,TRBJ2-1,TRBV24-1,TGTGCCACCACCGACGGGCAGCTTAATGAGCAGTTCTTC,CATTDGQLNEQFF
many,TRBD2,TRBJ2-7,TRBV12-3/TRBV12-4,TGTGCCAGCAGTCCTAGACTAGCGGGAGACGAGCAGTACTTC,CASSPRLAGDEQYF
-,-,TRBJ2-3,TRBV30,TGTGCCTGGAGTATACGGGTGTCATATACGCAGTATTTT,CAWSIRVSYTQYF
many,-,TRBJ2-2,TRBV29-1,TGCAGCGTTGAAGACCCCGGGGAGCTGTTTTTT,CSVEDPGELFF
-,-,TRBJ2-3,TRBV12-3/TRBV12-4,TGTGCCAGCAGTTTGGACGGAATGAGCACAGATACGCAGTATTTT,CASSLDGMSTDTQYF
few,TRBD2,TRBJ2-3,TRBV20-1,TGCAGTGCTAGGACTAGCGGGAGGGTTTCGGATACGCAGTATTTT,CSARTSGRVSDTQYF
-,TRBD2,TRBJ2-5,TRBV12-3/TRBV12-4,TGTGCCAGCAGTCGGACTAGCGGGAGGGCCTTCCAAGAGACCCAGTACTTC,CASSRTSGRAFQETQYF
few,-,TRBJ2-2,TRBV6-2/TRBV6-3,TGTGCCAGCAGTCCAGGGCTTCTCACCGGGGAGCTGTTTTTT,CASSPGLLTGELFF
few,-,TRBJ1-4,TRBV6-5,TGTGCCAGCAGTTCCGGTAAACCAACGGATGAAAAACTGTTTTTT,CASSSGKPTDEKLFF
many,-,TRBJ1-5,TRBV12-3/TRBV12-4,TGTGCCAGCAGTTTGGGAGGGGGTAAGGTAGCCCAGCATTTT,CASSLGGGKVAQHF
-,-,TRBJ1-2,TRBV12-3/TRBV12-4,TGTGCCAGCAGTTTCAGGGGAGGCTACACCTTC,CASSFRGGYTF
-,-,TRBJ2-1,TRBV30,TGTGCCTGGAGACCATGGGATGAGCAGTTCTTC,CAWRPWDEQFF
few,-,TRBJ2-3,TRBV20-1,TGCAGTGCTTCGGGACACCCGGGAGGCACAGATACGCAGTATTTT,CSASGHPGGTDTQYF
-,-,TRBJ2-7,TRBV5-6,TGTGCCAGCAGTTATCGGTCCGGGACGAGCTCCTACGAGCAGTACTTC,CASSYRSGTSSYEQYF
few,-,TRBJ1-2,TRBV14,TGTGCCAGCAGCCAACAGGGAGCGGGCTATGGCTACACCTTC,CASSQQGAGYGYTF
-,-,TRBJ2-7,TRBV7-9,TGTGCCAGCAGCTTTCCCGGGGACCGGGACGAGCAGTACTTC,CASSFPGDRDEQYF
few,-,TRBJ2-5,TRBV20-1,TGCAGTGCCCTAGACAGGCCCCGGGGAGAGACCCAGTACTTC,CSALDRPRGETQYF
-,-,TRBJ2-7,TRBV11-2,TGTGCCAGCAGCTTAGATCATAAGACACAGTACTTC,CASSLDHKTQYF
few,-,TRBJ2-3,TRBV30,TGTGCCTGGAGTTTCCAGGGGACAGATACGCAGTATTTT,CAWSFQGTDTQYF
few,-,TRBJ2-7,TRBV15,TGTGCCACCAGCAGAGAACAGGCCAGCTCCTACGAGCAGTACTTC,CATSREQASSYEQYF